These 17 T cell receptor beta chains were sequenced from one sample in a study of blood T cell repertoires in COVID-19. TCRdb keeps only in-frame clones here, not all; method: immunoSEQ multiplex PCR. The sample includes around 200,000 clones, 85% to 90% seen only once; the top ten take about 4.1%. The sequencing sample was made of peripheral blood. These receptors were obtained from a man in his fifties or sixties with acute or convalescent COVID-19.

The V gene is TRBV4-1, the J gene TRBJ1-5, with 8 bases fitting TRBD1. The CDR3 extends over 18 amino acids. V gave up 1 base and J gave up 2 bases; unmatched junction bases: 10. CDR1 and CDR2 (germline): MGHRA, YSYEKL. The CDR3 DNA follows: TGCGCCAGCAGCCAAGCCTCATTCCAGGGGGCAGGCAATCAGCCCCAGCATTTT. Its translation is CASSQASFQGAGNQPQHF.

This chain connects TRBV6-2 or TRBV6-3 to TRBJ2-1, with 10 bases fitting TRBD2. Germline V gene data show CDR1 as MNHEY and CDR2 as SVGEGT. The junction had 11 bases not matched to a gene; V was cut back by 5 bases and J by 7 bases. The CDR3 is made up of 16 amino acids. This CDR3 reads CASSKPRAGGRNEQFF. The CDR3 coding sequence is TGTGCCAGCAGTAAACCGAGAGCGGGGGGGCGTAATGAGCAGTTCTTC.

The chain combines TRBV13 with TRBJ1-6; D is perhaps TRBD1 (6 bases). Deletions cut 7 bases from V and 4 bases from J, with 23 bases between. The CDR3 sequence is 18 residues long. Germline loops: CDR1 PRHDT, CDR2 FYEKMQ (reference sequence). DNA of the CDR3: TGTGCCAGCAAATTAGGCTCCTCTCGAGGGGGATATAATTCACCCCTCCACTTT. Its translation: CASKLGSSRGGYNSPLHF.

The chain carries TRBV24-1 and TRBJ1-5; the match to TRBD1 covers 9 bases. With V trimmed by 3 bases and J by 6 bases, 11 bases remained unmatched. There are 17 residues in the CDR3. CDR1 is KGHDR, CDR2 SFDVKD, per germline. The CDR3 DNA is TGTGCCACCAGTGATCCTCCTGACAGGGGGATACGTCAGCCCCAGCATTTT. Translating it yields CATSDPPDRGIRQPQHF.

The V and J genes are TRBV5-1 and TRBJ2-2, with D possibly being TRBD2 (6 bases). V was shortened by 6 bases and J by 3 bases, with 12 bases between the two germline ends. Germline V gene sequence: CDR1 SGHRS, CDR2 YFSETQ. CDR3 length: 14 residues. The CDR3 reads CASNRRGDTGELFF. The CDR3 coding sequence is TGCGCCAGCAACAGGCGGGGCGACACCGGGGAGCTGTTTTTT.

V and J are TRBV3-1 (or the pseudogene TRBV3-2) and TRBJ1-1, with D possibly matching TRBD1 (6 bases). Trimming pared 4 bases from V and 5 bases from J, leaving 14 bases between. The CDR3 is 14 residues long. Germline V gene data show CDR1 as LGHDT and CDR2 as YNNKEL (reference sequence). CDR3: CASSLRGGGTEAFF. CDR3 nucleotides: TGTGCCAGCAGCCTCAGGGGAGGGGGTACTGAAGCTTTCTTT.

V usage is TRBV5-6 and J usage is TRBJ1-2; 7 bases fit TRBD1. This CDR3 has 14 residues. Germline CDR1 reads SGHDT; CDR2 reads YYEEEE. Trimming took 0 bases from V and 8 from J; bases not matched to a gene: 7. CDR3 nucleotides: TGTGCCAGCAGCTTGGGAGACAGGGATGGAGGCTACACCTTC. This translates into CASSLGDRDGGYTF.

V gene TRBV28 combines with J gene TRBJ1-2, with TRBD1 as a possible D gene (6 bases). The V end lost 4 bases, the J end lost 4 bases, and 7 bases lay between the germline ends. Germline V lookup: CDR1 MDHEN, CDR2 SYDVKM. The CDR3 has 12 residues. DNA for the CDR3: TGTGCCAGCAGTTCGGACAGCTATGGCTACACCTTC. This translates into CASSSDSYGYTF.

The chain employs TRBV3-1 (or the pseudogene TRBV3-2) and TRBJ1-1; no definite D call. CDR1 is LGHDT and CDR2 is YNNKEL in the germline V gene (reference sequence). Trimming stripped 3 bases from V and 7 bases from J, with 12 bases between. The CDR3 extends over 13 amino acids. The CDR3 bases are TGTGCCAGCAGCCATCGCGGGTCCATTGAAGCTTTCTTT. Protein sequence: CASSHRGSIEAFF.

The chain recombines TRBV30 with TRBJ2-1, with TRBD2 matching over 9 bases. The junction had 4 bases not matched to a gene; V was cut back by 1 base and J by 6 bases. CDR3 size: 14 residues. Germline CDR1 reads GTSNPN; CDR2 reads SVGIG (reference sequence). The CDR3 loop reads CAWSGAGGPNEQFF. CDR3 DNA sequence: TGTGCCTGGAGTGGGGCGGGGGGGCCCAATGAGCAGTTCTTC.

This chain joins TRBV30 and TRBJ2-2; D unresolved. There are 12 residues in the CDR3. The germline gives CDR1 GTSNPN, CDR2 SVGIG (reference sequence). The V gene lost 0 bases and the J gene lost 13 bases, with 12 bases spanning the gap. In DNA form, the CDR3 reads TGTGCCTGGAGTGTACGGAGAGATGGGCTGTTTTTT. Protein product: CAWSVRRDGLFF.

The V gene is TRBV27, the J gene TRBJ1-6, with 7 bases lining up with TRBD1. Trimming removed 1 base from V and 5 bases from J; junction bases left unmatched: 2. This CDR3 has 15 amino acids. The germline V gene encodes CDR1 MNHEY and CDR2 SMNVEV (reference sequence). This chain's CDR3 is CASSLLGQHNSPLHF. In nucleotides, the CDR3 is TGTGCCAGCAGTTTATTGGGACAGCATAATTCACCCCTCCACTTT.

V gene TRBV12-3 or TRBV12-4 combines with J gene TRBJ2-2, with D unresolved. The V end was cut by 2 bases, the J end by 4 bases, with 5 bases between. The CDR3 totals 13 residues. Here the CDR3 DNA reads TGTGCCAGCAGTTTAAGGAGCACCGGGGAGCTGTTTTTT. Encoded protein: CASSLRSTGELFF.

The chain employs TRBV2 and TRBJ1-2; no clear D. Germline values: CDR1 SNHLY, CDR2 FYNNEI. The CDR3 is 12 residues long. V lost 6 bases, J lost 2 bases, and 7 bases lay in between. CDR3 nucleotide sequence: TGTGCCAGCAGGGAGGTGAACTATGGCTACACCTTC. This encodes CASREVNYGYTF.

This chain links TRBV7-9 with TRBJ2-7; D possibly corresponds to TRBD2 (6 bases). This CDR3 spans 15 amino acids. CDR1 is SEHNR, CDR2 FQNEAQ, per germline (reference sequence). V dropped 0 bases and J dropped 2 bases, with 11 bases sitting between them. CDR3 loop: CASSLAGGPTYEQYF. The CDR3 bases are TGTGCCAGCAGCTTAGCGGGGGGTCCCACCTACGAGCAGTACTTC.

The rearrangement uses TRBV6-4 and TRBJ2-1, with 9 bases fitting TRBD2. CDR1 is MRHNA, CDR2 SNTAGT, per germline. The CDR3 sequence is 14 residues long. CDR3 loop: CPRPSGDSYNEQFF. The CDR3 nucleotides read TGTCCCCGACCTAGCGGGGATTCCTACAATGAGCAGTTCTTC.

This chain uses TRBV25-1 with TRBJ1-1; the D is unclear. The CDR3 spans 11 residues. Trimming removed 6 bases from V and 7 bases from J, with 9 bases in between. The germline V gene encodes CDR1 MGHDK and CDR2 SYGVNS. The CDR3 sequence is CASRLVGEAFF. The CDR3 region has the DNA TGTGCCAGCAGGTTGGTCGGTGAAGCTTTCTTT.